Each of the 29 T cell receptor beta chains below was sequenced from the same sample in a study of PD-1 blockade in classical Hodgkin lymphoma (dated by TCRdb to the early 2020s). The library was obtained by the immunoSEQ multiplex PCR assay. The table was pulled from immuneACCESS by TCRdb, which kept in-frame rearrangements only. Such tables lose some clones; where checked, under half of the loss comes from unresolved V genes, and the rest has no known cause. The sample has 20,000 to 30,000 clones on record, more than 80% of them singletons. The ten biggest clones cover about 7.8% of the sample. The time point label for this specimen denotes: cycle 2 day 1 (C2D1) of nivolumab. Relapse after autologous stem cell transplantation had occurred in all trial patients, and cohorts A, B and C were distinguished by prior brentuximab vedotin exposure. The material sequenced was peripheral blood mononuclear cells (PBMCs), taken before the second cycle of nivolumab. The source of these receptors is a human donor with classical Hodgkin lymphoma.

The rearrangement uses TRBV6-5 and TRBJ1-3; D is undetermined. The length of the CDR3 is 11 residues. V lost 7 bases and J lost 4, with 5 bases in between. The V gene's germline CDR1 is MNHEY and CDR2 SVGAGI. The CDR3 DNA sequence: TGTGCCAGCATACTAGGAAACACCATATATTTT. Amino acids: CASILGNTIYF.

The V and J genes are TRBV5-4 and TRBJ2-5; D gene uncertain. Germline loops: CDR1 SGHNT, CDR2 YYREEE (reference sequence). This CDR3 has 11 residues. The germline V and J ends were trimmed by 2 bases and 5 bases, with 4 bases remaining between them. The CDR3 is CASSFMETQYF. Here the CDR3 DNA reads TGTGCCAGCAGCTTCATGGAGACCCAGTACTTC.

The chain uses TRBV10-3 and TRBJ2-1; TRBD2 aligns across 12 bases. Germline CDR1 ENHRY, CDR2 SYGVKD. With V trimmed by 3 bases and J by 7 bases, 4 bases remained unmatched. The CDR3 has 15 residues. The CDR3 nucleotides read TGTGCCATCAGTGAAACTAGCGGGGGGTTTAATGAGCAGTTCTTC. Residues: CAISETSGGFNEQFF.

This chain links TRBV5-4 with TRBJ1-4; 9 bases match TRBD1. V shed 4 bases and J 6 bases; nucleotides not matched to a gene: 4. CDR3 length: 14 amino acids. Per germline, CDR1 SGHNT and CDR2 YYREEE (reference sequence). The CDR3 protein is CASSTDRGDEKLFF. Written as DNA, the CDR3 is TGTGCCAGCAGCACAGACAGGGGGGATGAAAAACTGTTTTTT.

A single count supports this clone. The rearrangement uses TRBV5-1 and TRBJ2-3, with TRBD2 identical over 8 bases. Germline V gives CDR1 SGHRS, CDR2 YFSETQ. CDR3 length equals 16 residues. Germline trimming cut 0 bases from V and 4 bases from J; bases unmatched to any gene: 7. This chain's CDR3 is CASSLAGGGSPDTQYF. The CDR3 DNA reads as TGCGCCAGCAGCTTGGCCGGCGGGGGGAGCCCAGATACGCAGTATTTT.

The chain couples TRBV6-6 to TRBJ1-2, with D hard to call. The V gene's germline CDR1 is MNHNY and CDR2 SVGAGI (reference sequence). V lost 5 bases and J lost 8, with 15 bases in between. CDR3 length equals 13 residues. This chain's CDR3 is CASSPRNTEGYTF. In DNA, the CDR3 is TGTGCCAGCAGTCCCAGAAATACAGAGGGCTACACCTTC.

By its share, this clone is medium-sized. V gene TRBV5-4 combines with J gene TRBJ1-1; maybe TRBD1 (5 bases). The V end lost 1 base, the J end lost 1 base, and 14 bases lay between the germline ends. Germline V gene sequence: CDR1 SGHNT, CDR2 YYREEE (reference sequence). This CDR3 spans 16 amino acids. This chain's CDR3 is CASSLWVLGRNTEAFF. Here the CDR3 DNA reads TGTGCCAGCAGCTTGTGGGTCCTGGGACGGAACACTGAAGCTTTCTTT. Based on the CDR3 plus reference TRBV5-4 and TRBJ1-1, the full variable domain is ETGVTQSPTHLIKTRGQQVTLRCSSQSGHNTVSWYQQALGQGPQFIFQYYREEENGRGNFPPRFSGLQFPNYSSELNVNALELDDSALYLCASSLWVLGRNTEAFFGQGTRLTVV.

This clone was seen only once. V and J are TRBV6-1 and TRBJ2-3; TRBD1 aligns across 10 bases. V lost 8 bases, J lost 0 bases, and 2 bases stayed unmatched. The germline V gene encodes CDR1 MNHNS and CDR2 SASEGT. The CDR3 covers 14 residues. As DNA, the CDR3 is TGTGCCAGCGGGACAGGGGTGAGCACAGATACGCAGTATTTT. Translated, it gives CASGTGVSTDTQYF.

V is TRBV4-3 and J is TRBJ2-2; D not certain. This CDR3 contains 16 residues. CDR1 and CDR2 (germline): LGHNA, YSLEER. Between the trimmed V and J ends, which lost 1 base and 0 bases, there was a span of 9 bases. CDR3 sequence: CASSQGRHSNTGELFF. As DNA, the CDR3 is TGCGCCAGCAGCCAAGGTCGACACTCGAACACCGGGGAGCTGTTTTTT.

By share of the sample, this clone is medium-sized (0.01 to 0.1%). This sequence joins TRBV7-9 and TRBJ2-5, with D unresolved. Looked up from germline, CDR1 is SEHNR and CDR2 is FQNEAQ (reference sequence). The V end was cut by 1 base, the J end by 7 bases, with 4 bases between. The CDR3 runs 11 residues. The CDR3 loop reads CASSLVRTQYF. The CDR3, as DNA: TGTGCCAGCAGCTTAGTGAGGACCCAGTACTTC. Complete variable domain (other parts from reference TRBV7-9 and TRBJ2-5): DTGVSQNPRHKITKRGQNVTFRCDPISEHNRLYWYRQTLGQGPEFLTYFQNEAQLEKSRLLSDRFSAERPKGSFSTLEIQRTEQGDSAMYLCASSLVRTQYFGPGTRLLVL.

This sequence joins TRBV5-6 and TRBJ2-2, with D unclear. Germline V gives CDR1 SGHDT, CDR2 YYEEEE. The CDR3 loop spans 14 amino acids. The V gene lost 0 bases and the J gene lost 5 bases, with 8 bases spanning the gap. The CDR3 coding sequence is TGTGCCAGCAGCTTGGATTATGGTACCGGGGAGCTGTTTTTT. Translating it yields CASSLDYGTGELFF.

This clone has a handful of counts. The chain is built from TRBV21-1 and TRBJ2-7; whether TRBD1, the table's D call, matches the DNA was not checked. TRBV21-1 is listed as a pseudogene. The CDR3 extends over 11 amino acids. The CDR3 nucleotides read TGTGCCAGCAGCAAAGACACCGAGCAGTACTTC. Its translation: CASSKDTEQYF.

The table lists this clone with a count of one. This chain uses TRBV10-3 with TRBJ2-1; possible D gene TRBD1, 5 bases. V was cut by 9 bases and J by 5 bases, with 14 bases left in between. The CDR3 loop spans 13 amino acids. Germline V gene sequence: CDR1 ENHRY, CDR2 SYGVKD. The CDR3, as DNA: TGTGCCATGTCCAGGGAACAGAACAATGAGCAGTTCTTC. Translating it yields CAMSREQNNEQFF.

This chain's CDR3 is CASTEGANGNTIYF. The CDR3, as DNA: TGTGCCAGTACCGAGGGGGCGAATGGAAACACCATATATTTT. The chain is built from TRBV6-5 and TRBJ1-3; 7 bases map to TRBD1. CDR3 length: 14 amino acids. The germline V gene encodes CDR1 MNHEY and CDR2 SVGAGI. Trimming took 9 bases from V and 3 from J; bases not matched to a gene: 8.

There are a few counts of this clone. V is TRBV5-1 and J is TRBJ1-2; D not certain. V was pared by 0 bases and J by 6 bases, with 12 bases between. CDR3 size: 14 residues. Germline V lookup: CDR1 SGHRS, CDR2 YFSETQ. CDR3 in DNA: TGCGCCAGCAGCTTGGATGTTATGACGGATGGCTACACCTTC. Translating it yields CASSLDVMTDGYTF.

The V and J genes are TRBV5-1 and TRBJ1-1; 9 bases are shared with TRBD1. The ends lost 1 base at V and 6 bases at J; junction bases unmatched: 4. In germline, CDR1 is SGHRS, CDR2 YFSETQ. The CDR3 runs 14 residues. The CDR3 DNA sequence: TGCGCCAGCAGCTTGTCAGACAGGGGGGCTGAAGCTTTCTTT. Residues: CASSLSDRGAEAFF.

V is TRBV2 and J is TRBJ1-1, with D tentatively TRBD1 (5 bases). The germline gives CDR1 SNHLY, CDR2 FYNNEI. V was trimmed by 6 bases and J by 4 bases, leaving 15 bases between them. There are 14 residues in the CDR3. CDR3 DNA: TGTGCCAGCAGCCTTGGTCAGGGCCTCACTGAAGCTTTCTTT. Its protein product is CASSLGQGLTEAFF.

The chain carries TRBV28 and TRBJ1-4, with a tentative D call TRBD1 (5 bases). Trimming took 1 base from V and 10 from J, leaving 7 bases between them. The CDR3 runs to 12 residues. In germline, CDR1 is MDHEN, CDR2 SYDVKM. DNA of the CDR3: TGTGCCAGCAGTTTATACGGGGGAAAACTGTTTTTT. Its protein product is CASSLYGGKLFF.

Remarks on this clone: Relative to the germline gene, one junction end is altered; a read error may explain this. J is TRBJ2-5 and V is TRBV5-4; D remains unclear. The CDR3 covers 12 residues. CDR1 and CDR2 from the germline V gene are SGHNT and YYREEE (reference sequence). CDR3 sequence: CASSYLFGKKNF. CDR3 in DNA: TGTGCCAGCAGCTACTTGTTTGGAAAAAAAAACTTC.

This chain uses TRBV19 with TRBJ1-4; D is perhaps TRBD1 (5 bases). In germline, CDR1 is LNHDA, CDR2 SQIVND (reference sequence). There are 14 residues in the CDR3. Trimming cost V 3 bases and J 4 bases, with 9 bases left between them. DNA of the CDR3: TGTGCCAGTAGTATCCAGGGCGGTAATGAAAAACTGTTTTTT. It encodes CASSIQGGNEKLFF.

The chain links TRBV29-1 to TRBJ2-1; 7 bases are shared with TRBD1. J lost 5 bases, V lost 6 bases, and 7 bases had no gene match. This CDR3 is 13 amino acids long. CDR1 is SQVTM, CDR2 ANQGSEA, per germline. CDR3 protein: CSVGQTANNEQFF. CDR3 bases: TGCAGCGTGGGACAGACTGCCAACAATGAGCAGTTCTTC.

The sample holds a few counts of this clone. DNA of the CDR3: TGTGCCAGCAGTGGAACAGGGAATCATGGCTACACCTTC. Amino acid sequence: CASSGTGNHGYTF. The genes are TRBV27 and TRBJ1-2; tentative D call: TRBD1 (6 bases). The CDR3 sequence is 13 residues long. Germline CDR1 MNHEY, CDR2 SMNVEV (reference sequence). V dropped 5 bases and J dropped 6 bases, with 13 bases sitting between them.

This clone was observed a few times. The gene calls are TRBV4-1 and TRBJ2-3; D is perhaps TRBD1 or TRBD2 (5 bases each). Germline CDR1 and CDR2: MGHRA and YSYEKL. The CDR3 sequence is 17 residues long. Trimming took off 3 bases at V and 2 bases at J, with 18 bases between the two ends. The CDR3 region is CASSHRAGTGFTDTQYF. The CDR3 DNA follows: TGCGCCAGCAGCCACCGTGCTGGGACGGGGTTCACAGATACGCAGTATTTT.

This chain connects TRBV7-9 to TRBJ2-3; possibly TRBD2 for D (6 bases). The germline V gene has CDR1 SEHNR and CDR2 FQNEAQ (reference sequence). The CDR3 covers 15 residues. V lost 1 base and J lost 4, with 12 bases in between. CDR3 DNA: TGTGCCAGCAGCTTAGGGGCTAGCGAGGCAGATACGCAGTATTTT. This codes for CASSLGASEADTQYF.

The J gene is TRBJ1-3, the V gene TRBV29-1; D remains unclear. The CDR3 consists of 14 residues. Trimming stripped 6 bases from V and 4 bases from J, with 16 bases between. Germline loops: CDR1 SQVTM, CDR2 ANQGSEA. This chain's CDR3 is CSVRSPAEGNTIYF. The CDR3 DNA follows: TGCAGCGTCCGCTCCCCGGCGGAAGGAAACACCATATATTTT.

The chain recombines TRBV18 with TRBJ1-1; D is possibly TRBD1 (5 bases). V was cut by 3 bases and J by 0 bases, with 8 bases left in between. There are 14 residues in the CDR3. The germline V gene has CDR1 KGHSH and CDR2 LQKENI. DNA of the CDR3: TGTGCCAGCTCACCTCGCAGGGTGAACACTGAAGCTTTCTTT. Encoded protein: CASSPRRVNTEAFF.

The chain links TRBV6-1 to TRBJ1-2; D is uncertain. The V gene's germline CDR1 is MNHNS and CDR2 SASEGT. CDR3 length equals 17 residues. Trimming shortened V by 1 base and J by 5 bases, and 20 bases separated the two germline ends. CDR3 bases: TGTGCCAGCAGTGAAGGATGGGTAGCTTCTACCACATATGGCTACACCTTC. This translates into CASSEGWVASTTYGYTF.

The rearrangement links TRBV7-9 to TRBJ2-7; tentative D call: TRBD1 (5 bases). V was trimmed by 10 bases and J by 3 bases, leaving 10 bases between them. The germline CDR1 and CDR2 sequences are SEHNR and FQNEAQ (reference sequence). The length of the CDR3 is 11 residues. As DNA, the CDR3 is TGTGCCACCTGGCAGGGCTACGAGCAGTACTTC. It yields the protein CATWQGYEQYF.

Comments on this clone: At the DNA level, this CDR3 is encoded by other sequences in the same sample as well. The genes are TRBV5-1 and TRBJ2-7, with D possibly matching TRBD1 (5 bases). This CDR3 contains 13 residues. Germline V gives CDR1 SGHRS, CDR2 YFSETQ. V was shortened by 0 bases and J by 5 bases, with 9 bases between the two germline ends. CDR3 in DNA: TGCGCCAGCAGCTTGGTTCAGGGTCACGAGCAGTACTTC. It encodes CASSLVQGHEQYF.